The rows below give T cell receptor beta chains drawn from one sample of a study of tumor-infiltrating lymphocytes in primary liver carcinoma. TCRdb redid the calling of the multiplex PCR reads with MiXCR, one entry per CDR3 protein. The sample includes some 200,000 distinct CDR3 sequences, approximately 64% of them seen just once. Sequencing used peripheral blood. The receptors were gathered from a woman aged 55-70 years with primary liver carcinoma and hepatitis B virus infection. Both conserved end residues are part of each CDR3. Each record gives: J gene, clone size, D gene, V gene, CDR3 DNA, CDR3 protein. The D gene is left open where the match is weak. Clone size is shown for a subset of rows, as once, few, many or a class of expanded clone.

TRBJ2-2 few TRBD1 TRBV15 TGTGCCACCAGCAGAGCCACGGGACAGGGAACCGGGGAGCTGTTTTTT CATSRATGQGTGELFF
TRBJ2-3 - - TRBV11-2 TGTGCCAGCAAACCGGGACTGGACACAGATACGCAGTATTTT CASKPGLDTDTQYF
TRBJ2-3 - TRBD2 TRBV11-2 TGTGTCAACAGCGAAATTAGTGGGAGGGCCATAGATACGCAGTATTTT CVNSEISGRAIDTQYF
TRBJ2-1 many - TRBV11-3 TGTGCCAGCAGCTTAAGCCAGAGGGGAGGCGGTATTCGTTCTTATTACAATGAGCAGTTCTTC CASSLSQRGGGIRSYYNEQFF
TRBJ2-5 - - TRBV11-2 TGTGCCAGCAGCCGATGGGGCGTGCTGGAGATCCAGTACTTC CASSRWGVLEIQYF
TRBJ2-7 - - TRBV6-4 TGTGCCAGCAGCAACCGGGACGGGGGCGAGCAGTACTTC CASSNRDGGEQYF
TRBJ2-6 - TRBD1 TRBV10-2 TGCGCCAGCAGTATTCTTGGACAGGGGGCTTCTGGGGCCAACATCCTGACTTTC CASSILGQGASGANILTF
TRBJ2-2 - - TRBV5-5 TGTGCCAGCAACTTGGGCGGAGGGGGCGGGGAGCTGTTTTTT CASNLGGGGGELFF
TRBJ2-5 - - TRBV11-2 TGTGCCAGCAGATTAGAATCCATGGGGACTCAGTACTTC CASRLESMGTQYF
TRBJ1-2 many - TRBV4-1 TGCGCCAGCAGCCAGGCATTGAGGGGGTCCCACTATGGCTACACCTTC CASSQALRGSHYGYTF
TRBJ2-3 many TRBD2 TRBV10-3 TGTGCCACACGACTAGCGCCCGGCACAGATACGCAGTATTTT CATRLAPGTDTQYF
TRBJ1-1 many - TRBV12-3/TRBV12-4 TGTGCCAGCAGTTTGGGTAGGGTGACTGAAGCTTTCTTT CASSLGRVTEAFF
TRBJ2-3 - - TRBV30 TGTGCCTGGATGGCCTTCCTGGGAGATACGCAGTATTTT CAWMAFLGDTQYF
TRBJ1-1 - - TRBV30 TGTGCCTGGAGCCCCGGGAGTGGGAACACTGAAGCTTTCTTT CAWSPGSGNTEAFF
TRBJ2-2 - - TRBV7-9 TGTGCCATCAGCTTACGAGAGGGTAACACCGGGGAGCTGTTTTTT CAISLREGNTGELFF
TRBJ2-3 once TRBD2 TRBV11-2 TGTGCCAGCAGCCCCATCCTAGCGGGAGGGCCTAACACAGATACGCAGTATTTT CASSPILAGGPNTDTQYF
TRBJ2-2 - - TRBV6-1 TGTGCCAGCAGTGAAGGGGGTGTGGCCGGGGAGCTGTTTTTT CASSEGGVAGELFF
TRBJ2-1 many - TRBV5-4 TGTGCCAGCAGCTTGGAGGTAGCAGATGAGCAGTTCTTC CASSLEVADEQFF
TRBJ1-4 many - TRBV6-5 TGTGCCAGCAGTTACTCGGGCAGGGGCGATGAAAAACTGTTTTTT CASSYSGRGDEKLFF
TRBJ1-1 once TRBD1 TRBV29-1 TGCAACGTCAAACAGGGGGGCGACACTGAAGCTTTCTTT CNVKQGGDTEAFF
TRBJ1-4 medium-sized TRBD1 TRBV11-2 TGTGCCAGCAGCCCAGTGAAGGGGGCCTTAGAAAAACTGTTTTTT CASSPVKGALEKLFF
TRBJ1-5 many - TRBV6-1 TGTGCCAGCAGGGATTATAGCAATCAGCCCCAGCATTTT CASRDYSNQPQHF